This TCR beta chain was obtained from a study of blood T cell repertoires in COVID-19. The CDR3 sequence is 14 residues long. The ends were cut back, 0 bases at V and 1 base at J, with 7 bases in the middle. The germline V gene encodes CDR1 SGHNT and CDR2 YYREEE (reference sequence). Generated by immunoSEQ multiplex PCR, the TCRdb table keeps only in-frame clones and is missing some. The sample contains about 220,000 clones, 80% to 90% of which appear only once. The sequence was collected from a woman aged 18 to 35 in a cohort exposed to, infected with or recovered from COVID-19 (not recorded which). The specimen was PBMCs or T cells enriched from blood (not recorded which). The rearrangement uses TRBV5-4 and TRBJ1-2; possible D gene TRBD1, 6 bases. CDR3 sequence (DNA): TGTGCCAGCAGCTTGGTGGGACATAACTATGGCTACACCTTC. It translates to CASSLVGHNYGYTF.